One and the same sample provided the 4 T cell receptor beta chains below, sequenced in a study of graft-versus-host responses after intestinal transplantation. Antigens of these TCRs are unknown. TCRdb's copy holds only in-frame clones and misses some; the assay was immunoSEQ multiplex PCR. The sample carries over 70,000 clones, over 85% recorded once. The sequencing used unstimulated CD8+ T cells sorted from spleen or lymph node cells, collected before intestinal transplant. Receptors were obtained from a human donor who received an intestinal transplant.

This chain uses TRBV5-6 with TRBJ2-1, with 11 positions matching TRBD2. This CDR3 is built from 14 residues. With V trimmed by 5 bases and J by 4 bases, 2 bases remained unmatched. Germline CDR1 and CDR2: SGHDT and YYEEEE. The CDR3 DNA reads as TGTGCCAGCAGTTGGACTAGCGGGTACAATGAGCAGTTCTTC. Translated, it gives CASSWTSGYNEQFF.

The chain is built from TRBV5-6 and TRBJ1-2; 7 bases agree with TRBD1. In germline, CDR1 is SGHDT, CDR2 YYEEEE. The CDR3 spans 13 residues. The ends lost 5 bases at V and 3 bases at J; junction bases unmatched: 4. The DNA for the CDR3 is TGTGCCAGCAGTAGCAGGGGGGACTATGGCTACACCTTC. Translation: CASSSRGDYGYTF. Full variable domain (remainder filled in from reference TRBV5-6 and TRBJ1-2): DAGVTQSPTHLIKTRGQQVTLRCSPKSGHDTVSWYQQALGQGPQFIFQYYEEEERQRGNFPDRFSGHQFPNYSSELNVNALLLGDSALYLCASSSRGDYGYTFGSGTRLTVV.

This chain links TRBV5-1 with TRBJ2-5, with D uncertain. The CDR3 has 16 residues. Trimming took 4 bases from V and 5 from J, leaving 21 bases between them. CDR1 is SGHRS, CDR2 YFSETQ, per germline. CDR3 coding DNA: TGCGCCAGCAGCCTGGCTGACAAAGTGCCTCGGGAGACCCAGTACTTC. Its translation: CASSLADKVPRETQYF.

The V gene is TRBV5-4, the J gene TRBJ1-1; TRBD1 matches 8 bases. The CDR3 is 18 residues long. V trimming: 4 bases; J trimming: 1 base; junction bases outside the gene matches: 15. Germline V CDR1 and CDR2: SGHNT, YYREEE (reference sequence). The CDR3 nucleotides are TGTGCCAGCAGCCTTCTGAGACAGGGGCCGCTAAAGAACACTGAAGCTTTCTTT. The encoded protein is CASSLLRQGPLKNTEAFF.